The present T cell receptor (beta chain) was sequenced within a study of siplizumab effects on memory and regulatory T cells. Overall study findings and caveats: Roughly 75-95% of proliferating CD4+ or CD8+ clones lacked an assignable naive or memory phenotype.

The germline V gene encodes CDR1 PRHDT and CDR2 FYEKMQ (reference sequence). There are 16 residues in the CDR3. Trimming shortened V by 4 bases and J by 0 bases, and 14 bases separated the two germline ends. Approximately 100,000 TCR templates underwent assay in every sample. The protocol was immunoSEQ multiplex PCR, while the TCRdb copy is restricted to in-frame clones and leaves out a portion. The sample includes 95,000 to 100,000 clones, over 90% of them seen just once. Worth noting for this clone: The antigen remains unidentified.

The genes are TRBV13 and TRBJ2-3, with D possibly matching TRBD2 (5 bases). Material for sequencing was non-Treg CD4+ T cells sorted from blood. The receptor comes from a human donor in good health. CDR3 DNA: TGTGCCAGCAGCTCGATGCGGGTACGCAGCACAGATACGCAGTATTTT. Translating gives CASSSMRVRSTDTQYF.